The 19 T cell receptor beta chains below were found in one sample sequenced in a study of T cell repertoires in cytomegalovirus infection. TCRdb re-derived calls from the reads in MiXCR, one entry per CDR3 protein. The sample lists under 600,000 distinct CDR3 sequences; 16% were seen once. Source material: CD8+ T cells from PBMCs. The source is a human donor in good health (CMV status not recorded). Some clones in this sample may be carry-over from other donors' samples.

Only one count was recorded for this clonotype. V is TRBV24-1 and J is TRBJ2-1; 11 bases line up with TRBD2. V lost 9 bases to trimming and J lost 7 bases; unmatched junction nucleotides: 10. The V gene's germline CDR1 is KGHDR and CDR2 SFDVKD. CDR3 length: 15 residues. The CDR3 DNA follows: TGTGCCACCGCCAATAGCGGGAGGGGACTGAATGAGCAGTTCTTC. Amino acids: CATANSGRGLNEQFF.

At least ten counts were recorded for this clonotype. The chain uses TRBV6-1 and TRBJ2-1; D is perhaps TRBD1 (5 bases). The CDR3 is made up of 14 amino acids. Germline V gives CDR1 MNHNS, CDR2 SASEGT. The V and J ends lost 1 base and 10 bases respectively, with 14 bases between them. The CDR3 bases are TGTGCCAGCAGTGAAGATATGGGGCCCAGCGAGCAGTTCTTC. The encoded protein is CASSEDMGPSEQFF.

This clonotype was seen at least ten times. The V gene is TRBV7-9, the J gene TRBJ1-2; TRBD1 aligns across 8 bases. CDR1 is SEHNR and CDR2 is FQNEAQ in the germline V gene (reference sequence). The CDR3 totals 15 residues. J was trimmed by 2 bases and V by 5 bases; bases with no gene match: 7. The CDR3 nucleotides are TGTGCCAGCAGCCCTACAGGGGGTGGAAACTATGGCTACACCTTC. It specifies CASSPTGGGNYGYTF.

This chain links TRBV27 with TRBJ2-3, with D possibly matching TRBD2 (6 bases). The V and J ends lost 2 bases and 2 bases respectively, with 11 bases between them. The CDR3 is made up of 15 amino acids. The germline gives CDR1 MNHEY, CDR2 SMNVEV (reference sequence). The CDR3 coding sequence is TGTGCCAGCAGTTTAGTGCGGGACCACACAGATACGCAGTATTTT. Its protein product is CASSLVRDHTDTQYF.

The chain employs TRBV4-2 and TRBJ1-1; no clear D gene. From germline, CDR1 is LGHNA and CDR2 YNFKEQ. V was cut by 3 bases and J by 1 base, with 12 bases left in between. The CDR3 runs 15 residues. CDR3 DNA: TGTGCCAGCAGCCAGGGATACGGGAGGAACACTGAAGCTTTCTTT. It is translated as CASSQGYGRNTEAFF.

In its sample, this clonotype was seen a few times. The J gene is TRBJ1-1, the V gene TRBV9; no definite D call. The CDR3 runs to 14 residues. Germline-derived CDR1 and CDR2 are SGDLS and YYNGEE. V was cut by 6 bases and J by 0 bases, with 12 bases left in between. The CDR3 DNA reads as TGTGCCAGCACTCCCACCCAGATGAACACTGAAGCTTTCTTT. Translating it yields CASTPTQMNTEAFF. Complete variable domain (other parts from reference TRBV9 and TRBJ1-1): DSGVTQTPKHLITATGQRVTLRCSPRSGDLSVYWYQQSLDQGLQFLIQYYNGEERAKGNILERFSAQQFPDLHSELNLSSLELGDSALYFCASTPTQMNTEAFFGQGTRLTVV.

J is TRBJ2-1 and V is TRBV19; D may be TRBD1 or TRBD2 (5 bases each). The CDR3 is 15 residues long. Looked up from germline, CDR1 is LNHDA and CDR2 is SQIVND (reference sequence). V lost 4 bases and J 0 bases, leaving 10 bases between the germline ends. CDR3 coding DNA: TGTGCCAGTAGTACCCCAGGGAGCTCCTACAATGAGCAGTTCTTC. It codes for CASSTPGSSYNEQFF.

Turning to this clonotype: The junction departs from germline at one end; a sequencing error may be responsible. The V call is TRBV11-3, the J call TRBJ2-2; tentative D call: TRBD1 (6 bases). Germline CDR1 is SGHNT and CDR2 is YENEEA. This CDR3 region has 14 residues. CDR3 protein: CASRLGGNTGELFF. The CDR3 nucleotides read TGTGCCAGCAGATTAGGGGGAAACACCGGGGAGCTGTTTTTT.

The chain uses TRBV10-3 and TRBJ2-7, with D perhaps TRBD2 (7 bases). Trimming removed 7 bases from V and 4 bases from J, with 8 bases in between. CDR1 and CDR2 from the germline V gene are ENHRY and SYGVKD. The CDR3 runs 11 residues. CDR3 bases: TGTGCCATCAAGGGGGGGTACGAGCAGTACTTC. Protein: CAIKGGYEQYF.

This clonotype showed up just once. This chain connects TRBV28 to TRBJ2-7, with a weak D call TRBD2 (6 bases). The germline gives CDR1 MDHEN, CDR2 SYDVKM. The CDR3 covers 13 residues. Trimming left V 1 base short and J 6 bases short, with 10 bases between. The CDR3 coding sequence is TGTGCCAGCAGTTTATTTGGGGGGTTCGAGCAGTACTTC. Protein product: CASSLFGGFEQYF.

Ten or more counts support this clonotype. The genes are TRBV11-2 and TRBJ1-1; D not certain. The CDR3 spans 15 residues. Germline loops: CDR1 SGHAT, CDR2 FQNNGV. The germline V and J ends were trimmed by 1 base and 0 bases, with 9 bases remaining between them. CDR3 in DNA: TGTGCCAGCAGCTTAGGCTCGGACCTGAACACTGAAGCTTTCTTT. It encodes CASSLGSDLNTEAFF.

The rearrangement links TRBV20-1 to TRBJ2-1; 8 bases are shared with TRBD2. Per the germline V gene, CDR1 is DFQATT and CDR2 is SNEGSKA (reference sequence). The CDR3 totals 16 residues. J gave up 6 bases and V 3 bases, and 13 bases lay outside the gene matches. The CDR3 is CSARKSPREGGNEQFF. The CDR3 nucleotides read TGCAGTGCTAGGAAAAGCCCCCGGGAGGGAGGCAATGAGCAGTTCTTC.

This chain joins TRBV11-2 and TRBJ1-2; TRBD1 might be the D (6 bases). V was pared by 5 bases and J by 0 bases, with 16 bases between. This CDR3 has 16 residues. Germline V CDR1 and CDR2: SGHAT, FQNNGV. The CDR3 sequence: CASSPRGGTSNYGYTF. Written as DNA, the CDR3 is TGTGCCAGCAGCCCTAGGGGGGGGACCTCTAACTATGGCTACACCTTC.

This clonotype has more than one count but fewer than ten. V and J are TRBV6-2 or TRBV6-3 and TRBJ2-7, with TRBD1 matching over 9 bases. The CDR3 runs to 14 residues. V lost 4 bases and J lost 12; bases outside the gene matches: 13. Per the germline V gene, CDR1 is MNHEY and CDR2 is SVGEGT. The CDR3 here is CASSSRDRASDWYF. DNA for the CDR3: TGTGCCAGCAGTTCCCGGGACAGGGCGTCTGATTGGTACTTC.

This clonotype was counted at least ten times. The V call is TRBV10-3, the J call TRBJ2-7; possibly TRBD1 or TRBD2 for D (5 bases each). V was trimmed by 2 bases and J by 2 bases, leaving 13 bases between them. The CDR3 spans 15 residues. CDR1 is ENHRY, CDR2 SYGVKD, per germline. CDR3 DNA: TGTGCCATCAGTGAGAACTGGGGGTTGGCCTACGAGCAGTACTTC. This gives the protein CAISENWGLAYEQYF.

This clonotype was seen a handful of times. The DNA for the CDR3 is TGCGCCAGCAGTGAGTCAGCGGGGACTACCGGGGAGCTGTTTTTT. Translating gives CASSESAGTTGELFF. The chain has TRBV10-1 and TRBJ2-2, with 7 bases aligning to TRBD2. Unmatched junction bases numbered 3, after V lost 0 bases and J lost 5 bases. This CDR3 is 15 amino acids long. Germline V CDR1 and CDR2: WNHNN, SYGVQD (reference sequence).

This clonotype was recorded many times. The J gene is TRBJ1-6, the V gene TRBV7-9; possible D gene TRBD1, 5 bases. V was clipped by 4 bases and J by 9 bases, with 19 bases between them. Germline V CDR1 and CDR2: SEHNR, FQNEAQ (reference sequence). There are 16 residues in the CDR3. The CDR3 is CASSSVGQAIGSPLHF. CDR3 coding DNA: TGTGCCAGCAGCTCGGTGGGGCAGGCAATCGGTTCACCCCTCCACTTT. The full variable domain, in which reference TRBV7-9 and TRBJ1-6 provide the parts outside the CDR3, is DTGVSQNPRHKITKRGQNVTFRCDPISEHNRLYWYRQTLGQGPEFLTYFQNEAQLEKSRLLSDRFSAERPKGSFSTLEIQRTEQGDSAMYLCASSSVGQAIGSPLHFGNGTRLTVT.

The CDR3 coding sequence is TGTGCCAGTAGTATAGTCGGTTACTCCTACAATGAGCAGTTCTTC. This translates into CASSIVGYSYNEQFF. This chain connects TRBV19 to TRBJ2-1; D is ambiguous. The V gene's germline CDR1 is LNHDA and CDR2 SQIVND (reference sequence). This CDR3 region has 15 residues. V shed 1 base and J shed 0 bases, with 7 bases lying between them.

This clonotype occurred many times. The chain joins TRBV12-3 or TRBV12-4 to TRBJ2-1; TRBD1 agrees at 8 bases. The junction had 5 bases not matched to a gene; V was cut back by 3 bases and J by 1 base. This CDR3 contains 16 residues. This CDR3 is CASSFGQGDSYNEQFF. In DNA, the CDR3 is TGTGCCAGCAGTTTCGGACAGGGTGATTCCTACAATGAGCAGTTCTTC.